This T cell receptor (beta chain) was observed in a study of cytomegalovirus exposure and HLA in healthy donors. Vbeta (60) and Jbeta (13) primers were used in the PCR. Only in-frame clones appear in the TCRdb table, and some are missing; sequencing was by immunoSEQ multiplex PCR. The sample totals some 120,000 clones. Germline V gene lookup returns CDR1 GTSNPN and CDR2 SVGIG (reference sequence). The J segment lost 4 bases and the V segment lost 8 bases, leaving 6 bases of the junction unmatched. The CDR3 sequence is 12 residues long. Sequenced sample: PBMCs. The rearrangement uses TRBV30 and TRBJ1-2; 8 bases align to TRBD1. The sequence was collected from a man aged 30 to 45 in good health and CMV-seronegative. CDR3 DNA: TGTGCCCAAGGACAGGGCGTCTATGGCTACACCTTC. Amino acid sequence: CAQGQGVYGYTF.